Below are 19 T cell receptor beta chains sequenced from a single sample in a study of metastatic and nonmetastatic thyroid tumors. All patients were untreated before thyroid surgery. TCRdb re-called the PCR reads with MiXCR. The data contain 85,000 to 100,000 clones, about 13% of them singletons. The material sequenced was blood. Every receptor here comes from a female donor with papillary thyroid cancer or a benign thyroid nodule (not recorded which). Some clones in this sample may be carry-over from other donors' samples.

This clone was counted many times. CDR3 sequence (DNA): TGTGCCAGCAGCTTGGCTCTGTCGGGCCTCGGAAACACCATATATTTT. Translating gives CASSLALSGLGNTIYF. The chain recombines TRBV5-6 with TRBJ1-3; no firm D call. Looked up from germline, CDR1 is SGHDT and CDR2 is YYEEEE. With 0 bases removed from V and 4 bases from J, the gap between germline ends came to 14 bases. This CDR3 comprises 16 residues.

This clone showed up many times. The V call is TRBV6-1, the J call TRBJ2-2; possibly TRBD2 for D (6 bases). V shed 7 bases and J shed 7 bases, with 16 bases lying between them. Germline CDR1 MNHNS, CDR2 SASEGT. The CDR3 sequence is 14 residues long. The CDR3 DNA follows: TGTGCCAGCACCCCACGGGGCGGGGTCGGGGAGCTGTTTTTT. Its translation is CASTPRGGVGELFF.

In its sample, this clone was seen many times. This sequence joins TRBV7-2 and TRBJ1-4; a possible D gene is TRBD1 (6 bases). CDR3 length: 13 residues. Trimming removed 5 bases at V and 8 bases at J, with 12 bases between. Germline lookup yields CDR1 SGHTA and CDR2 FQGNSA. The CDR3 coding sequence is TGTGCCAGCAGCCCCACAGGGTACGAAAAACTGTTTTTT. This codes for CASSPTGYEKLFF. Variable domain in full (rest from reference TRBV7-2 and TRBJ1-4): GAGVSQSPSNKVTEKGKDVELRCDPISGHTALYWYRQSLGQGLEFLIYFQGNSAPDKSGLPSDRFSAERTGGSVSTLTIQRTQQEDSAVYLCASSPTGYEKLFFGSGTQLSVL.

Many counts were recorded for this clone. CDR3: CASSQEIAGGPREQYF. In nucleotides, the CDR3 is TGCGCCAGCAGCCAAGAGATCGCGGGAGGGCCGAGAGAGCAGTACTTC. V gene TRBV4-1 combines with J gene TRBJ2-7; 9 nucleotides match TRBD2. The V and J ends lost 0 bases and 7 bases, in that order; junction bases with no gene match: 10. Germline CDR1 and CDR2: MGHRA and YSYEKL. The CDR3 runs to 16 residues.

This clone has just a few counts. This could be a read error, since a much larger clone is one nucleotide away. The V call is TRBV6-9, the J call TRBJ2-1; 14 bases are a match to TRBD2. Germline-derived CDR1 and CDR2 are MNHGY and SVAAGI. The CDR3 consists of 16 residues. V trimming: 6 bases; J trimming: 8 bases; junction bases outside the gene matches: 9. The CDR3, as DNA: TGTGCCAGCAGAGAGATGGGACTAGCGGGAGTCGATGAGCAGTTCTTC. It yields the protein CASREMGLAGVDEQFF.

Turning to this clone: A much more abundant neighbour one base away suggests this may be a read error. The rearrangement joins TRBV9 to TRBJ2-5; 8 nucleotides align to TRBD2. Germline V gene data show CDR1 as SGDLS and CDR2 as YYNGEE. The CDR3 covers 17 residues. The CDR3 reads CASSEHPGGAVQETKYF. The DNA for the CDR3 is TGTGCCAGCAGCGAGCACCCGGGAGGGGCGGTCCAAGAGACCAAGTACTTC.

This clone was seen a few times. A much larger clonotype is one base distant, so this may be a read error. No conserved phenylalanine or tryptophan is present at the end of the CDR3, so a read error is the likely explanation. V and J are TRBV4-2 and TRBJ1-5; perhaps TRBD1 as D (5 bases). This CDR3 is 15 amino acids long. V shed 1 base and J shed 5 bases, with 12 bases lying between them. Germline CDR1 reads LGHNA; CDR2 reads YNFKEQ. The CDR3 DNA reads TGTGCCAGCAGCCAAGCAACAGGCGCCGATCAGCCCCAGCATTCT. Protein: CASSQATGADQPQHS.

This clone was counted at least ten times. The chain uses TRBV9 and TRBJ2-2, with 10 bases that match TRBD1. The CDR3 length is 17 residues. The trim removed 2 bases at V and 3 bases at J, leaving 7 bases unmatched. Germline V gene sequence: CDR1 SGDLS, CDR2 YYNGEE. CDR3 amino acids: CASSVLSGTGDTGELFF. The DNA for the CDR3 is TGTGCCAGCAGCGTTCTATCCGGGACAGGGGACACCGGGGAGCTGTTTTTT.

This clone has a count of ten or more. The J gene is TRBJ1-6, the V gene TRBV7-9; D unresolved. The CDR3 runs to 16 residues. Looked up from germline, CDR1 is SEHNR and CDR2 is FQNEAQ (reference sequence). V gave up 5 bases and J gave up 14 bases, with 25 bases separating them. For the CDR3, the DNA is TGTGCCAGCAGCCAAGGGCCAGGTACTGTTATTCGAGCCCTCCACTTT. This translates into CASSQGPGTVIRALHF.

This clone was counted ten times or more. This rearrangement joins TRBV10-1 to TRBJ1-2; D not resolved. Germline loops: CDR1 WNHNN, CDR2 SYGVQD (reference sequence). The CDR3 consists of 12 residues. Trimming stripped 2 bases from V and 7 bases from J, with 8 bases between. The DNA of the CDR3 is TGCGCCAGCAGTGAGGGACGGACTGGCTACACCTTC. This codes for CASSEGRTGYTF.

This clone has a count of ten or more. This chain joins TRBV4-2 and TRBJ1-3; no reliable D call. V gave up 1 base and J gave up 1 base, with 11 bases separating them. In germline, CDR1 is LGHNA, CDR2 YNFKEQ. This CDR3 has 16 amino acids. The CDR3 spells CASSQVALGSGNTIYF. CDR3 DNA sequence: TGTGCCAGCAGCCAAGTCGCGTTGGGGTCTGGAAACACCATATATTTT.

This clone was observed a few times. With a much larger clone just one base away, this may be a read error. The rearrangement uses TRBV6-2 or TRBV6-3 and TRBJ2-1, with D possibly matching TRBD1 (5 bases). V shed 5 bases and J shed 5 bases, with 13 bases lying between them. The CDR3 sequence is 14 residues long. CDR1 and CDR2 (germline): MNHEY, SVGEGT. CDR3 sequence: CASSLSGPNNEQFF. CDR3 coding DNA: TGTGCCAGCAGTCTATCAGGGCCCAACAATGAGCAGTTCTTC.

At least ten counts were recorded for this clone. The chain is built from TRBV4-2 and TRBJ1-1; D is unresolved. CDR1 is LGHNA and CDR2 is YNFKEQ in the germline V gene. CDR3 size: 15 residues. V was pared by 1 base and J by 0 bases, with 9 bases between. The CDR3 DNA follows: TGTGCCAGCAGCCAAGTCTGGGCGCTGAACACTGAAGCTTTCTTT. Its translation is CASSQVWALNTEAFF.

As concerns this clone: A much larger clone lies a single base off, so this may be a read error. The chain is built from TRBV27 and TRBJ2-5; the D gene is possibly TRBD1 (7 bases). CDR3 length equals 14 residues. Germline V CDR1 and CDR2: MNHEY, SMNVEV (reference sequence). V was pared by 4 bases and J by 2 bases, with 11 bases between. CDR3 sequence (DNA): TGTGCCAGCAGTTACCAGGGGGGACAAGAGACCCAGTACTTC. This gives the protein CASSYQGGQETQYF.

This clone came up many times. The genes are TRBV9 and TRBJ1-2; possibly TRBD1 for D (5 bases). The CDR3 is 15 amino acids. Deletions cut 4 bases from V and 3 bases from J, with 16 bases between. Germline V gene lookup returns CDR1 SGDLS and CDR2 YYNGEE. CDR3 DNA: TGTGCCAGCAGCCAGCGGCTGGGGCTGGACTATGGCTACACCTTC. Amino acids: CASSQRLGLDYGYTF.

This clone was counted many times. The genes are TRBV2 and TRBJ2-5; unclear D gene. This CDR3 contains 11 residues. Trimming cost V 7 bases and J 7 bases, with 10 bases left between them. Germline values: CDR1 SNHLY, CDR2 FYNNEI. CDR3 residues: CASKLEGTQYF. For the CDR3, the DNA is TGTGCCAGCAAGCTTGAAGGGACCCAGTACTTC.

This clone occurred many times. The chain has TRBV4-3 and TRBJ2-5; 10 nucleotides match TRBD2. V was pared by 1 base and J by 8 bases, with 13 bases of the junction left unmatched. Germline V gives CDR1 LGHNA, CDR2 YSLEER. CDR3 size: 17 residues. The CDR3 here is CASSQGFSGTSDGTQYF. The CDR3 DNA sequence: TGCGCCAGCAGCCAAGGTTTTTCCGGGACTAGCGACGGAACCCAGTACTTC.

This clone was seen many times. The chain carries TRBV3-1 and TRBJ2-1; 11 nucleotides match TRBD2. V was clipped by 0 bases and J by 7 bases; unmatched bases: 8. The CDR3 consists of 17 residues. Germline V lookup: CDR1 LGHDT, CDR2 YNNKEL (reference sequence). The CDR3 loop is CASSQEVLAGGGNEQFF. DNA for the CDR3: TGTGCCAGCAGCCAAGAAGTTCTAGCGGGAGGCGGGAATGAGCAGTTCTTC.

This clone was seen at least ten times. The rearrangement uses TRBV11-3 and TRBJ2-7, with D maybe TRBD2 (6 bases). The ends were cut back, 2 bases at V and 1 base at J, with 12 bases in the middle. Per the germline V gene, CDR1 is SGHNT and CDR2 is YENEEA. The CDR3 is made up of 15 amino acids. The CDR3 loop reads CASSLRGGSSYEQYF. In DNA, the CDR3 is TGTGCCAGCAGCTTACGAGGAGGGAGTTCCTACGAGCAGTACTTC.